The 25 T cell receptor beta chains given below trace back to one sample, sequenced in a study of cytotoxic CD8 clonotypes in ibrutinib-treated CLL. Clones were read by immunoSEQ multiplex PCR, and TCRdb kept only the in-frame ones, dropping some. The sample contains under 200,000 clones, about four fifths of which appear only once. The source was PBMCs, collected after 24 months of ibrutinib treatment. The receptors come from a human donor with chronic lymphocytic leukemia.

The chain carries TRBV19 and TRBJ1-2, with D possibly being TRBD1 (5 bases). The CDR3 totals 13 residues. Germline V gene lookup returns CDR1 LNHDA and CDR2 SQIVND (reference sequence). With 7 bases removed from V and 5 bases from J, the gap between germline ends came to 14 bases. The CDR3 region has the DNA TGTGCCAGTATCGAAACAGGCGGGTATGGCTACACCTTC. This codes for CASIETGGYGYTF.

The chain carries TRBV7-6 and TRBJ2-5; TRBD2 might be the D (5 bases). The CDR3 spans 14 residues. V lost 3 bases and J 1 base, leaving 9 bases between the germline ends. CDR1 and CDR2 from the germline V gene are SGHVS and FNYEAQ. The CDR3 nucleotides read TGTGCCAGCAGCTTTAATAGCGCCCAAGAGACCCAGTACTTC. Amino acid sequence: CASSFNSAQETQYF.

This rearrangement joins TRBV5-1 to TRBJ1-1; no clear D. Germline CDR1 is SGHRS and CDR2 is YFSETQ. The V end lost 0 bases, the J end lost 7 bases, and 10 bases lay between the germline ends. This CDR3 is built from 13 residues. The CDR3 is CASSLEVGFEAFF. CDR3 nucleotide sequence: TGCGCCAGCAGCTTGGAGGTGGGGTTTGAAGCTTTCTTT.

The chain has TRBV5-1 and TRBJ2-5; possible D gene TRBD1, 5 bases. CDR3 size: 16 residues. Trimming shortened V by 4 bases and J by 1 base, and 17 bases separated the two germline ends. The germline V gene encodes CDR1 SGHRS and CDR2 YFSETQ. This chain's CDR3 is CASSPKPTEIQETQYF. The CDR3 nucleotides are TGCGCCAGCAGCCCCAAACCGACAGAGATCCAAGAGACCCAGTACTTC.

The gene calls are TRBV27 and TRBJ2-3, with 10 bases that match TRBD2. Germline loops: CDR1 MNHEY, CDR2 SMNVEV (reference sequence). The CDR3 runs 15 residues. Trimming at V came to 3 bases and at J to 5 bases, leaving 5 bases not matched to a gene. CDR3 residues: CASSLSSGRKDTQYF. The CDR3 DNA sequence: TGTGCCAGCAGTTTGTCTAGCGGGAGAAAAGATACGCAGTATTTT.

This clone was seen only once. The V gene is TRBV6-5, the J gene TRBJ2-7; possibly TRBD2 for D (5 bases). The V and J ends lost 8 bases and 12 bases respectively, with 11 bases between them. The CDR3 sequence is 9 residues long. CDR1 and CDR2 from the germline V gene are MNHEY and SVGAGI. The chain's CDR3 is CASSRVLYF. In nucleotides, the CDR3 is TGTGCCAGCTCGCGGGTCCTGTACTTC.

This clone has a handful of counts. This chain links TRBV28 with TRBJ2-1; the match to TRBD1 covers 8 bases. Germline CDR1 and CDR2: MDHEN and SYDVKM. This CDR3 is 16 amino acids long. J gave up 4 bases and V 6 bases, and 11 bases lay outside the gene matches. The CDR3 protein is CASRKLSGTGYNEQFF. Written as DNA, the CDR3 is TGTGCCAGCAGAAAACTTTCCGGGACAGGTTACAATGAGCAGTTCTTC.

V is TRBV7-9 and J is TRBJ2-5; 8 bases are a match to TRBD1. Trimming cost V 1 base and J 4 bases; bases outside gene matches: 17. This CDR3 contains 19 residues. Germline V gives CDR1 SEHNR, CDR2 FQNEAQ (reference sequence). This CDR3 reads CASSLGTGFTIMGRETQYF. For the CDR3, the DNA is TGTGCCAGCAGCTTAGGGACAGGGTTTACTATCATGGGGAGAGAGACCCAGTACTTC.

The CDR3: CASSLDPTGSYEQYF. The DNA of the CDR3 is TGTGCCAGCAGCTTAGACCCGACAGGCTCCTACGAGCAGTACTTC. The rearrangement links TRBV11-2 to TRBJ2-7; weak D call: TRBD1 (6 bases). The CDR3 runs to 15 residues. With 0 bases removed from V and 0 bases from J, the gap between germline ends came to 9 bases. Germline V lookup: CDR1 SGHAT, CDR2 FQNNGV.

V and J are TRBV28 and TRBJ2-7; 7 nucleotides align to TRBD1. The CDR3 totals 16 residues. The V and J ends lost 3 bases and 0 bases, in that order; junction bases with no gene match: 8. Germline lookup yields CDR1 MDHEN and CDR2 SYDVKM. In DNA, the CDR3 is TGTGCCAGCAGTTTTCCGGGACAGTCCCTCTCCTACGAGCAGTACTTC. As protein: CASSFPGQSLSYEQYF.

The rearrangement links TRBV18 to TRBJ2-3, with 9 nucleotides matching TRBD2. V trimming: 3 bases; J trimming: 10 bases; junction bases outside the gene matches: 8. Germline V lookup: CDR1 KGHSH, CDR2 LQKENI. This CDR3 is built from 14 residues. The CDR3 sequence: CASSPPAGGPSQYF. The CDR3 nucleotides are TGTGCCAGCTCACCTCCCGCGGGGGGGCCATCGCAGTATTTT.

This rearrangement joins TRBV4-1 to TRBJ2-3, with 8 bases matching TRBD2. Germline CDR1 MGHRA, CDR2 YSYEKL. This CDR3 has 15 amino acids. J lost 2 bases, V lost 4 bases, and 5 bases had no gene match. Here the CDR3 DNA reads TGCGCCAGCAGCCTCACGGGGGGGGACACAGATACGCAGTATTTT. Residues: CASSLTGGDTDTQYF.

This chain joins TRBV2 and TRBJ2-3; 8 bases agree with TRBD1. This CDR3 is built from 14 residues. The V gene end was trimmed by 3 bases and the J gene end by 6 bases; junction bases not matched to a gene: 5. CDR1 is SNHLY, CDR2 FYNNEI, per germline. In DNA form, the CDR3 reads TGTGCCAGCAGTGATCGGACAGGGAGGGATACGCAGTATTTT. Translated: CASSDRTGRDTQYF.

V gene TRBV7-9 combines with J gene TRBJ2-7; the D is unclear. Germline V gene sequence: CDR1 SEHNR, CDR2 FQNEAQ (reference sequence). CDR3 length: 12 residues. The V and J ends lost 5 bases and 4 bases respectively, with 9 bases between them. Here the CDR3 reads CASSATEYEQYF. In DNA, the CDR3 is TGTGCCAGCAGCGCCACAGAGTACGAGCAGTACTTC.

The chain recombines TRBV21-1 with TRBJ2-5; the table's D call, TRBD2, has no DNA check behind it. TRBV21-1 represents a pseudogene. The CDR3 sequence is 14 residues long. The CDR3 region is CASSKVSTEETQYF. In DNA, the CDR3 is TGTGCCAGCAGCAAAGTAAGCACTGAAGAGACCCAGTACTTC.

This chain uses TRBV28 with TRBJ1-3; D call uncertain. Germline CDR1 and CDR2: MDHEN and SYDVKM. The CDR3 is made up of 16 amino acids. With 2 bases removed from V and 0 bases from J, the gap between germline ends came to 11 bases. This CDR3 reads CASSLVDGFSGNTIYF. Here the CDR3 DNA reads TGTGCCAGCAGTTTAGTCGACGGTTTCTCTGGAAACACCATATATTTT. The full variable domain, completed using reference TRBV28 and TRBJ1-3, is DVKVTQSSRYLVKRTGEKVFLECVQDMDHENMFWYRQDPGLGLRLIYFSYDVKMKEKGDIPEGYSVSREKKERFSLILESASTNQTSMYLCASSLVDGFSGNTIYFGEGSWLTVV.

The CDR3 bases are TGTGCCAGCAGCTTAATGGGGGCAAACTATGGCTACACCTTC. This translates into CASSLMGANYGYTF. V is TRBV13 and J is TRBJ1-2, with a weak D call TRBD1 (6 bases). CDR1 and CDR2 (germline): PRHDT, FYEKMQ (reference sequence). The length of the CDR3 is 14 residues. V was trimmed by 2 bases and J by 2 bases, leaving 9 bases between them.

The V gene is TRBV5-6, the J gene TRBJ1-2, with 7 bases aligning to TRBD1. From germline, CDR1 is SGHDT and CDR2 YYEEEE. J was trimmed by 8 bases and V by 4 bases; bases with no gene match: 14. The CDR3 runs to 15 residues. The CDR3 DNA follows: TGTGCCAGCAGCCTACAAGACAGGGAGATGATCGGCTACACCTTC. Protein sequence: CASSLQDREMIGYTF.

The chain combines TRBV11-2 with TRBJ2-7; 9 bases align to TRBD2. Germline CDR1 is SGHAT and CDR2 is FQNNGV. V shed 4 bases, J shed 4 bases, and the junction held 8 bases outside the gene matches. The CDR3 is 15 residues long. CDR3 in DNA: TGTGCCAGCAGCTCCGGGACTAGCACGGGTTACGAGCAGTACTTC. It yields the protein CASSSGTSTGYEQYF.

The chain's CDR3 is CASSHPSSYEQYF. The CDR3 nucleotides read TGTGCCAGCAGCCACCCGAGCTCCTACGAGCAGTACTTC. The V call is TRBV5-5, the J call TRBJ2-7; no reliable D call. The germline gives CDR1 SGHKS, CDR2 YYEKEE (reference sequence). The V end lost 4 bases, the J end lost 0 bases, and 8 bases lay between the germline ends. The CDR3 has 13 residues.

As for this clone: Other nucleotide sequences in the sample specify the same CDR3. The J gene is TRBJ1-1, the V gene TRBV18; D call uncertain. V lost 1 base and J lost 1, with 7 bases in between. The CDR3 is made up of 14 amino acids. Germline-derived CDR1 and CDR2 are KGHSH and LQKENI. CDR3 residues: CASSPLSENTEAFF. The CDR3 DNA is TGTGCCAGCTCACCACTGTCCGAGAACACTGAAGCTTTCTTT.

This sequence joins TRBV7-2 and TRBJ2-7; 13 nucleotides line up with TRBD2. V dropped 3 bases and J dropped 2; count of bases not matched to a gene: 4. The CDR3 consists of 16 residues. Germline-derived CDR1 and CDR2 are SGHTA and FQGNSA. CDR3 amino acids: CASSFGLAGETYEQYF. CDR3 in DNA: TGTGCCAGCAGCTTCGGACTAGCGGGAGAGACCTACGAGCAGTACTTC.

V and J are TRBV28 and TRBJ2-1; D may be TRBD2 (5 bases). Trimming removed 6 bases at V and 0 bases at J, with 9 bases between. The CDR3 totals 14 residues. Germline values: CDR1 MDHEN, CDR2 SYDVKM. CDR3 loop: CASRSGYSYNEQFF. The CDR3 DNA is TGTGCCAGCAGGAGCGGATACTCCTACAATGAGCAGTTCTTC.

The J gene is TRBJ2-2, the V gene TRBV7-6, with 7 bases fitting TRBD2. Germline V gene lookup returns CDR1 SGHVS and CDR2 FNYEAQ. The V segment lost 5 bases and the J segment 5 bases; nucleotides outside the gene matches: 2. CDR3 length: 13 amino acids. The CDR3 DNA sequence: TGTGCCAGCAGCCCCGGGAGGACCGGGGAGCTGTTTTTT. The encoded protein is CASSPGRTGELFF. Variable domain in full (rest from reference TRBV7-6 and TRBJ2-2): GAGVSQSPRYKVTKRGQDVALRCDPISGHVSLYWYRQALGQGPEFLTYFNYEAQQDKSGLPNDRFSAERPEGSISTLTIQRTEQRDSAMYRCASSPGRTGELFFGEGSRLTVL.

The rearrangement links TRBV9 to TRBJ1-3; no clear D. The CDR3 has 16 amino acids. CDR1 is SGDLS and CDR2 is YYNGEE in the germline V gene. The germline V and J ends were trimmed by 0 bases and 1 base, with 11 bases remaining between them. This CDR3 is CASSVASGTSGNTIYF. The DNA for the CDR3 is TGTGCCAGCAGCGTAGCGTCTGGAACATCTGGAAACACCATATATTTT.